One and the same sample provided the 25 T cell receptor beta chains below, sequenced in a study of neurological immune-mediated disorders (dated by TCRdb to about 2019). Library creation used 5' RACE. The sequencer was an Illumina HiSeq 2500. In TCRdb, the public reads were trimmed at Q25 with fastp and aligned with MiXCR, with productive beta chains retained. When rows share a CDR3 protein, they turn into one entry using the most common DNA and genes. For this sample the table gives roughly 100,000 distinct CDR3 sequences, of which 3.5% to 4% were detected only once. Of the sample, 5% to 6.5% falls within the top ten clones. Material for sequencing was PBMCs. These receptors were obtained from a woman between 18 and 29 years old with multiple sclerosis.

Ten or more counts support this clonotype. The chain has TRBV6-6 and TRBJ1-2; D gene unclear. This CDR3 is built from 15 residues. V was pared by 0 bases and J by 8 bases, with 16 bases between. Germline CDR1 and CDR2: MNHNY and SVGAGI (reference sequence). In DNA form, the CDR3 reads TGTGCCAGCAGTTACTCTACCGGACCGGGTGGGGGCTACACCTTC. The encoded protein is CASSYSTGPGGGYTF.

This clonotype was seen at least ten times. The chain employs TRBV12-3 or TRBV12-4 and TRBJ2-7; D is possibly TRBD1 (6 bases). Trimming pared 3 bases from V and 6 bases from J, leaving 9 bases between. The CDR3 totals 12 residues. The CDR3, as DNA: TGTGCCAGCAGTTTTGGACAGCGCGAGCAGTACTTC. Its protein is CASSFGQREQYF.

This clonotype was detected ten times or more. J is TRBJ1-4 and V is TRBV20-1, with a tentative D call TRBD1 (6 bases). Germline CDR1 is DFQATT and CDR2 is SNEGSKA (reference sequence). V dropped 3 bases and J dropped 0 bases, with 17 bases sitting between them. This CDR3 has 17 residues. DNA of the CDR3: TGCAGTGCTAGTGAGGCCAGGGGAGGTGCAACTAATGAAAAACTGTTTTTT. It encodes CSASEARGGATNEKLFF.

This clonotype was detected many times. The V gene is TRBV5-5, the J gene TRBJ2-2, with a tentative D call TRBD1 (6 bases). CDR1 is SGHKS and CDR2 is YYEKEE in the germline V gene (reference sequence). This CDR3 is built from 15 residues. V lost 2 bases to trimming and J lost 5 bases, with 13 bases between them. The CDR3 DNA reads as TGTGCCAGCAGCTTCCGGCGGACAGAAACCGGGGAGCTGTTTTTT. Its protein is CASSFRRTETGELFF.

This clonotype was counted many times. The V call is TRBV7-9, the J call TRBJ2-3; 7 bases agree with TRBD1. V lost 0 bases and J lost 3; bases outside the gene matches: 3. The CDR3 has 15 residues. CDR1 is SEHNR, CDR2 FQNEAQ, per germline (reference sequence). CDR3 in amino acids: CASSLARGQTDTQYF. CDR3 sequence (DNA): TGTGCCAGCAGCTTAGCGAGGGGGCAGACAGATACGCAGTATTTT.

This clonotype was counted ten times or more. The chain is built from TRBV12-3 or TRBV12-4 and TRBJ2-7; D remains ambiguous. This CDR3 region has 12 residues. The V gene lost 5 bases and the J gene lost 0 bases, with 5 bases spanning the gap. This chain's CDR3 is CASSTYSYEQYF. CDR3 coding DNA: TGTGCCAGCAGTACTTACTCCTACGAGCAGTACTTC.

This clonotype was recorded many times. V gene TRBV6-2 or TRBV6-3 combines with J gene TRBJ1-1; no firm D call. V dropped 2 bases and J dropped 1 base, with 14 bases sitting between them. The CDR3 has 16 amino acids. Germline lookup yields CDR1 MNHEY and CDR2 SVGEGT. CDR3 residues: CASSYDYGGPNTEAFF. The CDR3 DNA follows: TGTGCCAGCAGTTACGACTACGGAGGGCCGAACACTGAAGCTTTCTTT.

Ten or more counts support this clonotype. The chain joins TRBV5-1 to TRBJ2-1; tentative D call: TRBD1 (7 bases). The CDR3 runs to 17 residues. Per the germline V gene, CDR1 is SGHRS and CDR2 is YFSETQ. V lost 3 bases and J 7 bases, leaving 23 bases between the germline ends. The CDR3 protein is CASSWTGGTGVGNEQFF. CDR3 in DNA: TGCGCCAGCAGCTGGACAGGAGGGACGGGAGTAGGGAATGAGCAGTTCTTC. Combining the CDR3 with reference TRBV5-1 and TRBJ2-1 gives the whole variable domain KAGVTQTPRYLIKTRGQQVTLSCSPISGHRSVSWYQQTPGQGLQFLFEYFSETQRNKGNFPGRFSGRQFSNSRSEMNVSTLELGDSALYLCASSWTGGTGVGNEQFFGPGTRLTVL.

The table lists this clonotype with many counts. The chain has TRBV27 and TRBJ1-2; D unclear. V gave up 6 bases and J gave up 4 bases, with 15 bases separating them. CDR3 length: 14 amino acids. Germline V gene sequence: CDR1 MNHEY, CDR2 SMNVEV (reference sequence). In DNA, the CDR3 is TGTGCCAGCAGCGCCTCCCCGGGGTTCTATGGCTACACCTTC. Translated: CASSASPGFYGYTF.

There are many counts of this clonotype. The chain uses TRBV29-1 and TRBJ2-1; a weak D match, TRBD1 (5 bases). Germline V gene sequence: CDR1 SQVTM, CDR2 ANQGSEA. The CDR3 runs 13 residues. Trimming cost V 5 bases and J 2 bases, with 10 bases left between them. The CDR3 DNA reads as TGCAGCGTTAATCAGGGTCCCTACAATGAGCAGTTCTTC. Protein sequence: CSVNQGPYNEQFF.

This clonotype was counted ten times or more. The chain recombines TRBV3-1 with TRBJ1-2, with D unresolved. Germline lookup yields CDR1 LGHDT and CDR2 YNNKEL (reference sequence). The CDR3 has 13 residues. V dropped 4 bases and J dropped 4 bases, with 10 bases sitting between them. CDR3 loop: CASSPLGGYGYTF. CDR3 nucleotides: TGTGCCAGCAGCCCCCTCGGAGGCTATGGCTACACCTTC. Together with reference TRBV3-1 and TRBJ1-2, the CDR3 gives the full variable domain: DTAVSQTPKYLVTQMGNDKSIKCEQNLGHDTMYWYKQDSKKFLKIMFSYNNKELIINETVPNRFSPKSPDKAHLNLHINSLELGDSAVYFCASSPLGGYGYTFGSGTRLTVV.

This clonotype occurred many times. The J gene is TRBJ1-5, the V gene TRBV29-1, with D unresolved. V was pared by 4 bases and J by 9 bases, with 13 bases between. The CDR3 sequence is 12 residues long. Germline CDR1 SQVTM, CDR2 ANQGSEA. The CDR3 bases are TGCAGCGTTGTGGGAGGGTCCGGGCCCCAGCATTTT. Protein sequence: CSVVGGSGPQHF.

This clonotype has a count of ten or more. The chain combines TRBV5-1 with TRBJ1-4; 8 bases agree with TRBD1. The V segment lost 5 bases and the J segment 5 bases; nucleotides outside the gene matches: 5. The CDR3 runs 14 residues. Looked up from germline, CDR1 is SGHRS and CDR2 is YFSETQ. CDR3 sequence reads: CASSQGQANEKLFF. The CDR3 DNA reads TGCGCCAGCAGTCAGGGACAGGCGAATGAAAAACTGTTTTTT.

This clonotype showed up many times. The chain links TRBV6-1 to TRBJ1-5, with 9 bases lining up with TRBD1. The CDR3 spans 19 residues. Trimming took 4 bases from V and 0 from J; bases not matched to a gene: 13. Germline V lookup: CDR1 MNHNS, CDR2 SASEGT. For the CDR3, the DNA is TGTGCCAGCAGTGGACTTCCGGGACAGGGACTCTATAGCAATCAGCCCCAGCATTTT. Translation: CASSGLPGQGLYSNQPQHF.

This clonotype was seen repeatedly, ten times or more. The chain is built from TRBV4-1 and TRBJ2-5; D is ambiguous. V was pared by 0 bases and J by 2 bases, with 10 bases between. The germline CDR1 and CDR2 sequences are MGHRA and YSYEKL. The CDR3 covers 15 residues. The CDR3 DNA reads TGCGCCAGCAGCCAAGATAAGAGCAGTCAAGAGACCCAGTACTTC. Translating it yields CASSQDKSSQETQYF.

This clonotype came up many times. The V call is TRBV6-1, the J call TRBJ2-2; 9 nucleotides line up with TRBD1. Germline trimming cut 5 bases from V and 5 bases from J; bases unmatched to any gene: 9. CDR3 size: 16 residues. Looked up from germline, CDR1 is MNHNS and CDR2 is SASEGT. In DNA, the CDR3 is TGTGCCAGCAGTCAGACCCCCGGACAGGGGACCGGGGAGCTGTTTTTT. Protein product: CASSQTPGQGTGELFF.

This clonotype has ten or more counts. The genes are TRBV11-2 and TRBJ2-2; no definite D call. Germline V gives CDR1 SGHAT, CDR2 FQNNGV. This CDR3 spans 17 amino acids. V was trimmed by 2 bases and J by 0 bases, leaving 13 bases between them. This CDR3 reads CASSLIPFFANTGELFF. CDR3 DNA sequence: TGTGCCAGCAGCTTAATACCATTTTTCGCGAACACCGGGGAGCTGTTTTTT. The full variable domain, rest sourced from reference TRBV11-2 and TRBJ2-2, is EAGVAQSPRYKIIEKRQSVAFWCNPISGHATLYWYQQILGQGPKLLIQFQNNGVVDDSQLPKDRFSAERLKGVDSTLKIQPAKLEDSAVYLCASSLIPFFANTGELFFGEGSRLTVL.

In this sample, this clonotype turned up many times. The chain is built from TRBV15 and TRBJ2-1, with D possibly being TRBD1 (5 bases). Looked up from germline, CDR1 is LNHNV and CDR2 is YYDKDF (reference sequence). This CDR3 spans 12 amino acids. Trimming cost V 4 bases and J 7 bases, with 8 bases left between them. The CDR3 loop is CATSKGWNEQFF. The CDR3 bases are TGTGCCACCAGCAAGGGGTGGAATGAGCAGTTCTTC.

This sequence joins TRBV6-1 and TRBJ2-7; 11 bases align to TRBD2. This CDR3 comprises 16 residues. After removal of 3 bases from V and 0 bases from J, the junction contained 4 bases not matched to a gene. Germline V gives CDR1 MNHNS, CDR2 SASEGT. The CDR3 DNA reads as TGTGCCAGCAGTGAGACTAGCGGGGACAGCTCCTACGAGCAGTACTTC. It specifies CASSETSGDSSYEQYF.

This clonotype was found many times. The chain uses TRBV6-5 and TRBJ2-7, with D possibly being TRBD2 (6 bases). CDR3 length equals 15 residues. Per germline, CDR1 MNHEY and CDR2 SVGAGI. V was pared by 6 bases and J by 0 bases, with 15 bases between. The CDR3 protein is CASRLGLQYSYEQYF. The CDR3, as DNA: TGTGCCAGCAGGCTGGGACTCCAATACTCCTACGAGCAGTACTTC.

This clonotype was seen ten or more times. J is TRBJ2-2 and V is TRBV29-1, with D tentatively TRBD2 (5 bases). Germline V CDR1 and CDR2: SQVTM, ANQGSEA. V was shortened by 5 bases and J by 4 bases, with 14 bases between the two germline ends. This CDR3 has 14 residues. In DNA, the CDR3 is TGCAGCGTTTTTGTGGGCGCGGGCACCGGGGAGCTGTTTTTT. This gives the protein CSVFVGAGTGELFF.

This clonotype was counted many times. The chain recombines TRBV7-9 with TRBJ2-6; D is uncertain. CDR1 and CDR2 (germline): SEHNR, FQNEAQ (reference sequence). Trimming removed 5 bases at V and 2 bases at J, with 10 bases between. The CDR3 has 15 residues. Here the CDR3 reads CASSPPRTGANVLTF. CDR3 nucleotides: TGTGCCAGCAGCCCCCCAAGGACTGGGGCCAACGTCCTGACTTTC.

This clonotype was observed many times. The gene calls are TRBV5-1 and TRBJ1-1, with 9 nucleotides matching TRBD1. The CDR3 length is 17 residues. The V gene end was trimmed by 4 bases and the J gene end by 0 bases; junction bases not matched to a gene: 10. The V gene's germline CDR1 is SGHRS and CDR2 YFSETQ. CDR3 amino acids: CASSPRTGVAMNTEAFF. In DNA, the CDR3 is TGCGCCAGCAGCCCGCGGACAGGGGTTGCTATGAACACTGAAGCTTTCTTT.

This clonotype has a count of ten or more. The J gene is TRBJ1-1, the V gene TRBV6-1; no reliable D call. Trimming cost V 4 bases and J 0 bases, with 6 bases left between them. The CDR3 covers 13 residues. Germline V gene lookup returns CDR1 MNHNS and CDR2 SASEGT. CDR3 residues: CASSGTMNTEAFF. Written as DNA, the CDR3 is TGTGCCAGCAGTGGAACTATGAACACTGAAGCTTTCTTT.

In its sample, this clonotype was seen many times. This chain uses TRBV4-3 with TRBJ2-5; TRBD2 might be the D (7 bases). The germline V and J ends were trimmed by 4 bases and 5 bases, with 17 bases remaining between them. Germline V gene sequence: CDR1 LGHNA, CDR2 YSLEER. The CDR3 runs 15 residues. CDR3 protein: CASSPSTGGVETQYF. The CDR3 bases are TGCGCCAGCAGCCCATCGACGGGGGGCGTGGAGACCCAGTACTTC.